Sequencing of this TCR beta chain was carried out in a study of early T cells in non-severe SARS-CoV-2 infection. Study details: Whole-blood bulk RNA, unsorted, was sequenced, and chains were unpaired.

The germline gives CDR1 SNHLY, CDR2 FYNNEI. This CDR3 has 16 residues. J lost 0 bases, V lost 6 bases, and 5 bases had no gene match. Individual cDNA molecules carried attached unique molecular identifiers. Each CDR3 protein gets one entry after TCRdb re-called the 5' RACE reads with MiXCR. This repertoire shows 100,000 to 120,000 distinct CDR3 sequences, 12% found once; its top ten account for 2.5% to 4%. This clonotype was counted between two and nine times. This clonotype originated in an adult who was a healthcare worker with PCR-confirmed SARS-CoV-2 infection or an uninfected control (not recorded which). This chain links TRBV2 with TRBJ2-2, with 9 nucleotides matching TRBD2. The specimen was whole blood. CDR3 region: CASSGLAFSNTGELFF. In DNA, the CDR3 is TGTGCCAGCAGCGGACTAGCGTTCTCGAACACCGGGGAGCTGTTTTTT. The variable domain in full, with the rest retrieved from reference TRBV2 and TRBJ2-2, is EPEVTQTPSHQVTQMGQEVILRCVPISNHLYFYWYRQILGQKVEFLVSFYNNEISEKSEIFDDQFSVERPDGSNFTLKIRSTKLEDSAMYFCASSGLAFSNTGELFFGEGSRLTVL.